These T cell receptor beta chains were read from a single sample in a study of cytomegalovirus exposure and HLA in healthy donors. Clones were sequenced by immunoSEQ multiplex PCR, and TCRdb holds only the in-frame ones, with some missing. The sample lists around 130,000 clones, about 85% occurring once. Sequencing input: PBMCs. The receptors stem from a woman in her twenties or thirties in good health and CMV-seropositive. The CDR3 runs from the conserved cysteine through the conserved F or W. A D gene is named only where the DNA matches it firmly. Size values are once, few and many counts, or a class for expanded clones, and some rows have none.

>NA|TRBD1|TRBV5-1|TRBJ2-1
TGCGCCAGCAGCTTGGAGTTTAGACAGGGGGCGGGTGAGCAGTTCTTC
CASSLEFRQGAGEQFF
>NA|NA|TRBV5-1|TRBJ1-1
TGCGCCAGCAGCTTGAGAGGGCCAAACACTGAAGCTTTCTTT
CASSLRGPNTEAFF
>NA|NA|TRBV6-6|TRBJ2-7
TGTGCCAGCAGTTACGTAGGGGGCGAGCAGTACTTC
CASSYVGGEQYF
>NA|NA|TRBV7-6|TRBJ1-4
TGTGCCAGCAGCTTAGCCAGGGGTAGGGAAAAACTGTTTTTT
CASSLARGREKLFF
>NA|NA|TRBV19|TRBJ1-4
TGTGCCAGTACAGCGGCAACTAATGAAAAACTGTTTTTT
CASTAATNEKLFF
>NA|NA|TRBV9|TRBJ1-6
TGTGCCAGCAGCGTAAGCGGCGGCACATCACCCCTCCACTTT
CASSVSGGTSPLHF
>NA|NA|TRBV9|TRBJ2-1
TGTGCCAGCAGCCCGCCGGTCGGGGAGCAGTTCTTC
CASSPPVGEQFF
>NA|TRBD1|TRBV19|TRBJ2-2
TGTGCCAGTTCGACAGGGGGCGTCAACACCGGGGAGCTGTTTTTT
CASSTGGVNTGELFF
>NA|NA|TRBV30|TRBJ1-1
TGTGCCTGGGACAGGTCCCGAGGAACTGAAGCTTTCTTT
CAWDRSRGTEAFF
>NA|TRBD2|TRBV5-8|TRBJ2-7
TGTGCCAGCAGCTCGGGGGGGACCTACGAGCAGTACTTC
CASSSGGTYEQYF
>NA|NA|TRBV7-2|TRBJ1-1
TGTGCCAGCAGCTGGGGGGGAGGGGTGAACACTGAAGCTTTCTTT
CASSWGGGVNTEAFF
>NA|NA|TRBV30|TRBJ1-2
TGTGCCTGGAGGGGCAGGGTAGAGTATGGCTACACCTTC
CAWRGRVEYGYTF
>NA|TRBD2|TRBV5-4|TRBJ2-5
TGTGCCAGCGGCAGACTAGCGGGAGAGACCCAGTACTTC
CASGRLAGETQYF
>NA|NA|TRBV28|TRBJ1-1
TGTGCCAGCAGTTCAACACCGAACACTGAAGCTTTCTTT
CASSSTPNTEAFF
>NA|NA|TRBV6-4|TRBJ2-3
TGTGCCAGCAGCCCCCGACCCGGGACGCAGTATTTT
CASSPRPGTQYF
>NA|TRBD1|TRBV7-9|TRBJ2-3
TGTGCCAGCAGCTTAGCCCTGGGACAGGGGGTAACAGATACGCAGTATTTT
CASSLALGQGVTDTQYF
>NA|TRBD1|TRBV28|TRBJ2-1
TGTGCCAGCAGTCCGGCCGGGACAGGGGACAATGAGCAGTTCTTC
CASSPAGTGDNEQFF
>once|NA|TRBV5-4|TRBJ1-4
TGTGCCAGCAGCAAAGACAGTAATGAAAAACTGTTTTTT
CASSKDSNEKLFF
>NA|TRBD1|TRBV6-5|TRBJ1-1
TGTGCCAGCAGTTCCCCGCCGGGACAGGGGGCTGAAGCTTTCTTT
CASSSPPGQGAEAFF
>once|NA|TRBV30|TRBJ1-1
TGTGCCTGGAGCCCCTTGGGAGGCGCTGAAGCTTTCTTT
CAWSPLGGAEAFF
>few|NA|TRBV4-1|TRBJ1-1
TGCGCCAGCAGCCAAGGTGTGTATGGGGGCAATGAAGCTTTCTTT
CASSQGVYGGNEAFF
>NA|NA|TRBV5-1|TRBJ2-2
TGCGCCAGCAGCTTGGGACAGGCCGGGGAGCTGTTTTTT
CASSLGQAGELFF
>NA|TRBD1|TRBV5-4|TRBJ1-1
TGTGCCAGCAGCCCTAATCGAGGGACAGAGAACACTGAAGCTTTCTTT
CASSPNRGTENTEAFF
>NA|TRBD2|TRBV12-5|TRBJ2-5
TGTGCTAGTGGTTTGGGCCTAGCGGGACCATCACAAGAGACCCAGTACTTC
CASGLGLAGPSQETQYF
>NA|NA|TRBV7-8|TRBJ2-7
TGTGCCAGCAGCCCCCAGGCCGGCAGAAGCTACGAGCAGTACTTC
CASSPQAGRSYEQYF
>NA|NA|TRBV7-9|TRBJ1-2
TGTGCCAGCAGCTTAATGAACCCAGGATATGGCTACACCTTC
CASSLMNPGYGYTF
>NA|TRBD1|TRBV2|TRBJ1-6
TGTGCCAGCAACGGACAGGGGGATTCACCCCTCCACTTT
CASNGQGDSPLHF
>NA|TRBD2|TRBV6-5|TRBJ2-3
TGTGCCAGCAGGTTCGGGGGGGATGCAGATACGCAGTATTTT
CASRFGGDADTQYF
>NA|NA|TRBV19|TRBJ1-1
TGTGCCAGTAGTGTTACCCAGGCGAACACTGAAGCTTTCTTT
CASSVTQANTEAFF
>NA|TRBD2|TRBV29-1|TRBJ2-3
TGCAGCGTCGGACTAGTAGCCCGTCGGGATACGCAGTATTTT
CSVGLVARRDTQYF
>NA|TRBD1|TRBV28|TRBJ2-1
TGTGCCAGCACCGCCGGGACAGGTATATACAATGAGCAGTTCTTC
CASTAGTGIYNEQFF